Listed below are T cell receptor beta chains from one sample, sequenced in a study of blood T cell repertoires in COVID-19. The data were produced by immunoSEQ multiplex PCR, yet TCRdb's version contains in-frame clones alone and is incomplete. Counted here are 150,000 to 200,000 clones, roughly 90% occurring once; the ten biggest clones make up around 3%. Input material: peripheral blood. All receptors come from a man in his 60s with acute or convalescent COVID-19. The CDR3 runs from the conserved cysteine through the conserved F or W. Clone size is not always given. Where it is, it says once, few, many or a class for expanded clones.

NA | TRBV6-5 | CASSYIGRGEGYTF
NA | TRBV6-5 | CASSIQGREPQHF
few | TRBV11-2 | CASSWEGLNTGELFF
NA | TRBV11-3 | CASSLDPRDEQFF
NA | TRBV5-4 | CASSLWGQRSQHF
NA | TRBV19 | CASSITVTNEKLFF
few | TRBV10-1 | CASSTGANTGELFF
NA | TRBV4-1 | CASSAPGTRSDNEQFF
once | TRBV14 | CASSQLGRGRTGELFF
NA | TRBV20-1 | CSAPKNAGYTF
NA | TRBV18 | CASSQKGAYTDTQYF
NA | TRBV6-5 | CASSPDRGTNEKLFF
NA | TRBV2 | CASSGEYSNQPQHF
NA | TRBV27 | CASSPGQGGYQPQHF
NA | TRBV11-2 | CASRNPGGGPFYGYTF
NA | TRBV5-1 | CASRSGGKTGELFF
NA | TRBV9 | CASSVGAWQFF
NA | TRBV11-2 | CASSLGVAGANVLTF
NA | TRBV10-2 | CASRRTEDYGYTF
few | TRBV7-3 | CASSSGLSNTEAFF
NA | TRBV11-2 | CASSLEGGAHNEQFF
once | TRBV27 | CASSLSSREGTGELFF
NA | TRBV5-6 | CASSFVWSADKVNEQYF
NA | TRBV9 | CASSVAPGKNTGELFF
NA | TRBV6-5 | CASSPGQNTGELFF
NA | TRBV19 | CASSPAPGGPTIYF
NA | TRBV20-1 | CSAKSGLEQYF
NA | TRBV24-1 | CATSDHGQARGNQPQHF
once | TRBV10-1 | CARTGNSGNTIYF
NA | TRBV6-2/TRBV6-3 | CASRPTSGQGKYEQYF
NA | TRBV7-6 | CASSPSSDGGAPTGELFF
NA | TRBV6-1 | CASSVLRQATNEKLFF
NA | TRBV30 | CAWSVLLAGGTDTQYF
NA | TRBV3-1/TRBV3-2 | CASSRTQAGNEKLFF
NA | TRBV6-5 | CASSGIWISGNTIYF